Listed below are T cell receptor beta chains from one sample, sequenced in a study of Ad26.COV2.S vaccination and SARS-CoV-2 variants. Libraries were prepared by immunoSEQ multiplex PCR; TCRdb keeps only in-frame clonotypes and omits some of them. The table has 350,000 to 450,000 clones, about 91% seen once. This sample comprised peripheral blood, obtained in a trial of Ad26.COV2.S vaccine versus placebo. Receptors originate from a person aged 18-60 years who received the Ad26.COV2.S COVID-19 vaccine or a placebo. CDR3s include the opening cysteine and the closing phenylalanine or tryptophan. The D gene is left open where the match is weak. Not all rows give a size; the values are once, few, many and, for expanded clones, a class.

>TRBV4-3|NA|TRBJ2-7|TRBD2
TGCGCCAGCAGTCTCGGACTAGCGGGACAGTCCGAGCAGTACTTC
CASSLGLAGQSEQYF
>TRBV30|NA|TRBJ1-5|NA
TGTGCCTGGAGTGTCTCAGGGGCGGGTCAGCCCCAGCATTTT
CAWSVSGAGQPQHF
>TRBV4-2|NA|TRBJ2-4|NA
TGTGCCAGCAGCCTAACCCCAGGGGAAAACATTCAGTACTTC
CASSLTPGENIQYF
>TRBV3-1/TRBV3-2|NA|TRBJ1-6|NA
TGTGCCAGCAGCCAAGATCTTAGGTGGGCAATAAATAATTCACCCCTCCACTTT
CASSQDLRWAINNSPLHF
>TRBV5-1|NA|TRBJ2-1|NA
TGCGCCAGCAGCTTGGCGGGGCGGAGCTCCTACAATGAGCAGTTCTTC
CASSLAGRSSYNEQFF
>TRBV7-9|few|TRBJ2-7|NA
TGTGCCAGCAGCTTAGGAAATGAAGTAGGCAGCTTCTTTTCCTACGAGCAGTACTTC
CASSLGNEVGSFFSYEQYF
>TRBV28|NA|TRBJ2-1|NA
TGTGCCAGCAGTTTGGGGCAACCCTACAATGAGCAGTTCTTC
CASSLGQPYNEQFF
>TRBV7-6|NA|TRBJ1-1|NA
TGTGCCAGCAGCTTTGGGGTGGGTACTGAAGCTTTCTTT
CASSFGVGTEAFF
>TRBV9|once|TRBJ2-3|TRBD2
TGTGCCAGCAGCGCCAGCGGGACTAGCGGGATGTGGGGAGATACGCAGTATTTT
CASSASGTSGMWGDTQYF
>TRBV4-1|NA|TRBJ1-2|NA
TGCGCCAGCAGCCAGGGGGACGGGACCATCTATGGCTACACCTTC
CASSQGDGTIYGYTF
>TRBV5-1|NA|TRBJ2-3|NA
TGCGCCAGCAGCTTGGAGGGAGATACGCAGTATTTT
CASSLEGDTQYF
>TRBV28|NA|TRBJ2-7|NA
TGTGCCAGCAGTTCTCCCGCCGGAGGGACCTACGAGCAGTACTTC
CASSSPAGGTYEQYF